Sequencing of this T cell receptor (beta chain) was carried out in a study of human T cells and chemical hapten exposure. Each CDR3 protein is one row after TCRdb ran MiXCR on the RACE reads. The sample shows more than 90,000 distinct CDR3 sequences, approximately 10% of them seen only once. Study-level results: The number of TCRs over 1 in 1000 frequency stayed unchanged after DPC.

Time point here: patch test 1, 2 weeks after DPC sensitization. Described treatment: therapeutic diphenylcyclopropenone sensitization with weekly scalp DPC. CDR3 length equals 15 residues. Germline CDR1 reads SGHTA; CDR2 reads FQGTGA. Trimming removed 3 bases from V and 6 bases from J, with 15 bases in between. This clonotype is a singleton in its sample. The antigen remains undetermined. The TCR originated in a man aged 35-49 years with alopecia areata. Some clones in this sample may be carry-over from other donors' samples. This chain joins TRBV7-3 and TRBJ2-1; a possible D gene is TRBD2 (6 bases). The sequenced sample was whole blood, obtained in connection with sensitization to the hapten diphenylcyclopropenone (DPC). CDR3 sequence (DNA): TGTGCCAGCAGCTTCGGCGGGACCGTACTCAATGAGCAGTTCTTC. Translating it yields CASSFGGTVLNEQFF.